This is a list of T cell receptor beta chains from one sample in a study of blood T cell repertoires in COVID-19. Generated by immunoSEQ multiplex PCR, the TCRdb table keeps only in-frame clones and is missing some. Here the sample spans around 300,000 clones, about 90% being singletons. The sample comprised peripheral blood. These receptors were collected from a woman in her 30s who had recovered from COVID-19. Both conserved end residues are part of each CDR3. Each record gives: CDR3 length, J gene, D gene, V gene, clone size, CDR3 protein, CDR3 DNA. The D gene is left open where the match is weak. The size of a clone is reported for some rows only, either as once, few or many, or as a class for expanded clones.

18,TRBJ2-5,TRBD2,TRBV14,NA,CASSQAVAGGLYQETQYF,TGTGCCAGCAGCCAAGCGGTAGCGGGGGGCCTTTACCAAGAGACCCAGTACTTC
13,TRBJ1-5,NA,TRBV6-2/TRBV6-3,once,CASSYGGSQPQHF,TGTGCCAGCAGTTACGGAGGATCTCAGCCCCAGCATTTT
15,TRBJ1-6,TRBD1,TRBV27,NA,CASRTDRVGYSPLHF,TGTGCCAGCAGAACGGACAGGGTAGGGTATTCACCCCTCCACTTT
14,TRBJ2-1,NA,TRBV9,once,CASSQGGARNEQFF,TGTGCCAGCAGCCAAGGGGGGGCGAGGAATGAGCAGTTCTTC
16,TRBJ1-3,NA,TRBV7-8,NA,CASSLVGAGSGNTIYF,TGTGCCAGCAGCTTAGTGGGGGCAGGCTCTGGAAACACCATATATTTT
13,TRBJ1-5,NA,TRBV12-3/TRBV12-4,NA,CASRDSGNQPQHF,TGTGCCAGCAGGGACAGCGGCAATCAGCCCCAGCATTTT
14,TRBJ2-7,TRBD1,TRBV18,NA,CASSPGQATYEQYF,TGTGCCAGCTCACCCGGACAGGCAACCTACGAGCAGTACTTC
17,TRBJ2-2,NA,TRBV28,NA,CASSLWTGRKETGELFF,TGTGCCAGCAGTTTATGGACAGGGAGGAAGGAAACCGGGGAGCTGTTTTTT
18,TRBJ1-6,TRBD1,TRBV19,NA,CASSIGGQGVSYNSPLHF,TGTGCCAGTAGTATAGGGGGACAGGGGGTCTCCTATAATTCACCCCTCCACTTT
14,TRBJ1-5,TRBD1,TRBV6-2/TRBV6-3,NA,CASSYRGRIQPQHF,TGTGCCAGCAGTTATAGGGGGCGCATCCAGCCCCAGCATTTT
14,TRBJ2-7,TRBD1,TRBV5-4,NA,CASSIQGYGAEQYF,TGTGCCAGCAGCATACAGGGGTATGGAGCCGAGCAGTACTTC
14,TRBJ2-2,TRBD1,TRBV10-3,NA,CAIKDRGQAGELFF,TGTGCCATCAAAGACAGGGGGCAGGCCGGGGAGCTGTTTTTT
11,TRBJ2-7,NA,TRBV20-1,NA,CSAGRGSEQYF,TGCAGTGCTGGCAGGGGTTCCGAGCAGTACTTC
15,TRBJ2-7,NA,TRBV2,few,CASSEQVNRFYEQYF,TGTGCCAGCAGTGAACAGGTTAACAGGTTCTACGAGCAGTACTTC
13,TRBJ1-5,NA,TRBV12-3/TRBV12-4,NA,CASSSRGFQPQHF,TGTGCCAGCAGTTCACGAGGGTTTCAGCCCCAGCATTTT
15,TRBJ2-7,NA,TRBV21-1,NA,CASSKPWWHYYEQYF,TGTGCCAGCAGCAAGCCTTGGTGGCACTACTACGAGCAGTACTTC
13,TRBJ2-1,TRBD2,TRBV4-1,NA,CASSQGGGNEQFF,TGCGCCAGCAGCCAAGGGGGGGGCAATGAGCAGTTCTTC
11,TRBJ2-1,TRBD2,TRBV2,NA,CATGTSNEQFF,TGTGCCACCGGGACTAGCAATGAGCAGTTCTTC
16,TRBJ2-3,TRBD2,TRBV27,NA,CASSFAGTSPSYTQYF,TGTGCCAGCAGTTTTGCAGGGACTAGTCCGAGTTATACGCAGTATTTT
11,TRBJ1-1,TRBD1,TRBV12-3/TRBV12-4,NA,CASRRQGEAFF,TGTGCCAGCAGACGACAGGGGGAGGCTTTCTTT
14,TRBJ1-2,TRBD1,TRBV6-5,NA,CASSYDRGPYGYTF,TGTGCCAGCAGTTACGACAGGGGTCCCTATGGCTACACCTTC
14,TRBJ2-7,NA,TRBV7-9,NA,CASSLIMTDYEQYF,TGTGCCAGCAGCTTAATCATGACAGACTACGAGCAGTACTTC
14,TRBJ1-1,TRBD1,TRBV5-1,NA,CASSLTGEQGEAFF,TGCGCCAGCAGCTTGACGGGTGAACAGGGGGAAGCTTTCTTT
14,TRBJ1-6,NA,TRBV21-1,NA,CASSKVRDNSPLHF,TGTGCCAGCAGCAAAGTTCGTGATAATTCACCCCTCCACTTT
15,TRBJ2-7,NA,TRBV7-5,NA,CARSPWTGITYEQYF,TGTGCCAGAAGTCCCTGGACAGGGATTACCTACGAGCAGTACTTC
13,TRBJ2-3,NA,TRBV15,once,CATSRDRGDTQYF,TGTGCCACCAGCAGAGATCGGGGAGATACGCAGTATTTT
14,TRBJ2-3,NA,TRBV4-1,NA,CASSQVLSTDTQYF,TGCGCCAGCAGCCAAGTACTTTCCACAGATACGCAGTATTTT
16,TRBJ2-1,NA,TRBV18,NA,CASSPLLDASVNEQFF,TGTGCCAGCTCACCACTTCTAGATGCGAGCGTCAATGAGCAGTTCTTC
13,TRBJ1-5,TRBD1,TRBV2,NA,CASTRDSGQPQHF,TGTGCCAGCACCCGGGACAGCGGCCAGCCCCAGCATTTT
15,TRBJ1-2,TRBD1,TRBV5-1,NA,CASSVGTGGEGGYTF,TGCGCCAGCAGCGTCGGGACAGGGGGCGAGGGTGGCTACACCTTC